Detailed here is one T cell receptor beta chain. The antigen remains undetermined. This specimen belongs to a study of shared clonotypes between healthy human individuals. Study-wide points: The generation probabilities recorded for non-shared clonotypes fell below those of clonotypes shared by all four donors. Rarefaction indicated that sorted-subset sequencing remained incomplete although depth was large. Shared clonotypes: approximately 4.5% naive CD4, around 3.7% naive CD8, 2.3% memory CD4, under 0.45% memory CD8.

This CDR3 is 13 amino acids long. The V gene lost 7 bases and the J gene lost 4 bases, with 13 bases spanning the gap. The germline gives CDR1 MNHNS, CDR2 SASEGT. Authors' processing steps: Junction-only immunoSEQ data arrived without quality scores, meaning filtering differed. Data came from immunoSEQ multiplex PCR; TCRdb stores just in-frame clones and leaves some out. Clone size and the V and J calls come from that table; the DNA yielded D and trimming. The sample includes around 2,000,000 clones, roughly 94% of them seen just once. Sequencing input: naive CD4+ T cells sorted from blood. As for subset: CD45RA+ positively selected. The V and J genes are TRBV6-1 and TRBJ1-2; D remains ambiguous. The TCR was taken from a man aged 18 to 30 in good health. Here the CDR3 reads CASIEIGSYGYTF. The CDR3 DNA follows: TGTGCCAGCATAGAAATAGGGTCCTATGGCTACACCTTC.